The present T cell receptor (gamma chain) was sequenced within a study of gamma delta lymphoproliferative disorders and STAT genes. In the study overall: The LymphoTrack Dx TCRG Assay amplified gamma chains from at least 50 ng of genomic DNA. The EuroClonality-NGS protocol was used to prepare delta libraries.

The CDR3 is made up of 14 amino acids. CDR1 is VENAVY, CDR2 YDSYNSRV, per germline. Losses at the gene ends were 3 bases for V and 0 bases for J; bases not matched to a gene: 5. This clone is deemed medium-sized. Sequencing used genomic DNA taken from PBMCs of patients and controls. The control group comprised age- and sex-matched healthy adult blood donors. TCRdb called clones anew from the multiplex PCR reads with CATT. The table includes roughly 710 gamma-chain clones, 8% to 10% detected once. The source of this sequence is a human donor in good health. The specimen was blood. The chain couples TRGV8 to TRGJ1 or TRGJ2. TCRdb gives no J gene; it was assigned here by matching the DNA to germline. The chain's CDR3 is CATWDPLNYYKKLF. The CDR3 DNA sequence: TGTGCCACCTGGGATCCTCTGAATTATTATAAGAAACTCTTT.